The source of this T cell receptor (beta chain) is a study of neoadjuvant nivolumab and ipilimumab in lung cancer. Study-level results: Blood richness before therapy tracked richness in tumors resected after neoadjuvant therapy.

Sequencing used immunoSEQ multiplex PCR; TCRdb keeps in-frame clones, though not all of them. The sample carries some 9,300 clones, approximately 87% recorded once. This clone was counted a few times. Antigen: not known. CDR1 and CDR2 from the germline V gene are SGHNT and YYREEE (reference sequence). The CDR3 sequence is 13 residues long. V shed 4 bases, J shed 8 bases, and the junction held 8 bases outside the gene matches. The V gene is TRBV5-4, the J gene TRBJ1-1; 7 bases are shared with TRBD1. The specimen was tumor tissue, collected after neoadjuvant nivolumab, alone or with ipilimumab, at or shortly before surgery. This receptor was taken from an adult with non-small cell lung cancer. The CDR3 DNA is TGTGCCAGCAGCCGGGACAGAGATCCCGAAGCTTTCTTT. It encodes CASSRDRDPEAFF.